This record covers a single T cell receptor (beta chain). Its antigen remains unknown. The record originates from a study of cytomegalovirus exposure and HLA in healthy donors. General study findings and limits: Associated with HLA alleles at 0.05 false discovery rate in a later analysis were about 17,000 TCR beta sequences. In an earlier analysis, most TCR beta V segments were productive about 87% or about 30% of the time. The majority of CMV-associated TCR beta chains were reported as apparently HLA-restricted in a later analysis. Fewer N-insertions than the 666-donor mean were reportedly shown by an Asian-associated ancestry cluster in a later analysis.

The PCR made use of 60 Vbeta and 13 Jbeta primers. Clones were read by immunoSEQ multiplex PCR, and TCRdb kept only the in-frame ones, dropping some. The table lists tens of thousands of clones, 60% to 85% of them singletons. The CDR3 length is 15 residues. The germline CDR1 and CDR2 sequences are MNHNS and SASEGT. The clonotype comes from a man in his sixties or seventies in good health and CMV-seronegative. Specimen: PBMCs. V gene TRBV6-1 combines with J gene TRBJ2-5, with TRBD2 as a possible D gene (6 bases). The DNA end is a closer match to TRBJ2-7, so the J assignment may be wrong. The DNA for the CDR3 is TGTGCCAGCACAGCGAACCGGGACTCCAACTACGAGCAGTACTTC. Its protein product is CASTANRDSNYEQYF.